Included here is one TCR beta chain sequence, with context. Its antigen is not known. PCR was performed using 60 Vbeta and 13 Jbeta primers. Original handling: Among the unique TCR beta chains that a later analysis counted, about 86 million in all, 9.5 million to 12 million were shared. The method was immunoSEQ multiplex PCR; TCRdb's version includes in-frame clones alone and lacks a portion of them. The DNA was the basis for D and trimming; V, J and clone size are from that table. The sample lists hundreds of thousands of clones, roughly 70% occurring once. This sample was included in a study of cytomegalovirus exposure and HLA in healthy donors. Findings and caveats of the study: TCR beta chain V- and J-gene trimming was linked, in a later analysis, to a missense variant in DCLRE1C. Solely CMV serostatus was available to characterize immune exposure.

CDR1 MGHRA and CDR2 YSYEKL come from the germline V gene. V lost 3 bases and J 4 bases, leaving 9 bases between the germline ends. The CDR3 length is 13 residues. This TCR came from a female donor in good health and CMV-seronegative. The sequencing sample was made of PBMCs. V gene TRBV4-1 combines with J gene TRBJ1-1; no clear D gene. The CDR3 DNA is TGCGCCAGCAGCCATACGAGTAGCACTGAAGCTTTCTTT. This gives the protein CASSHTSSTEAFF.